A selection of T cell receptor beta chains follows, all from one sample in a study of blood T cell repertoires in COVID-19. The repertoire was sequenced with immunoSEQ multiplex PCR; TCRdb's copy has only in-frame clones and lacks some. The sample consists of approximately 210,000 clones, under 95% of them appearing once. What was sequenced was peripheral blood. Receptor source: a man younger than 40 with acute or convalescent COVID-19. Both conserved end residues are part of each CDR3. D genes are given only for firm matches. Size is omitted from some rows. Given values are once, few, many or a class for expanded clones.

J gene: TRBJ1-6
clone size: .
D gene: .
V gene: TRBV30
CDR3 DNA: TGTGCCTGGAGCAGATCGCCCAAACTCCACTTT
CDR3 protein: CAWSRSPKLHF

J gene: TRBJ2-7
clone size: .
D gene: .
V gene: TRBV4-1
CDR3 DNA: TGCGCCAGCAGCCTTGGTAGGGGTTCGGTCTACGAGCAGTACTTC
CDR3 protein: CASSLGRGSVYEQYF

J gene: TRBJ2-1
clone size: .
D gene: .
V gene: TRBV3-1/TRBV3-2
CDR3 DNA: TGTGCCAGCAGCCAAGATAATCCGGGACTCACCTACAATGAGCAGTTCTTC
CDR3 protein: CASSQDNPGLTYNEQFF

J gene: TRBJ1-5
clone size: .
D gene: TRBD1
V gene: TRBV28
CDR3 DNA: TGTGCCAGCATCAAGACAGGGACTAGCAATCAGCCCCAGCATTTT
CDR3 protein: CASIKTGTSNQPQHF

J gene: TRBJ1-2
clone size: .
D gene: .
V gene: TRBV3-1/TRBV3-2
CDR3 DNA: TGTGCCAGCAGCCAAGAACTGGCGGCGAACGCTAACTATGGCTACACCTTC
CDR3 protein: CASSQELAANANYGYTF

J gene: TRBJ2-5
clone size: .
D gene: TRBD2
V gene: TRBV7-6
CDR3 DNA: TGTGCCAGCAGCTTTTTGGCGGGAGGGACCCAGTACTTC
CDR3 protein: CASSFLAGGTQYF

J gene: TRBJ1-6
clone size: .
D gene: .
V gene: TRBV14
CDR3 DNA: TGTGCCAGCAGCCAAGATACGGGGTATAATTCACCCCTCCACTTT
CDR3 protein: CASSQDTGYNSPLHF

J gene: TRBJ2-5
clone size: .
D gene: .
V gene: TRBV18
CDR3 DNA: TGTGCCAGCTCACCTCAGGGGAACACCAAAGAGACCCAGTACTTC
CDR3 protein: CASSPQGNTKETQYF

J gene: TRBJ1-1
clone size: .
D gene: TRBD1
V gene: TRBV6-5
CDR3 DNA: TGTGCCAGCGGACAGGGGCGAAACACTGAAGCTTTCTTT
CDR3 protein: CASGQGRNTEAFF

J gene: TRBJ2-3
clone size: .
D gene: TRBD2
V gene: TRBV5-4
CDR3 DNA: TGTGCCAGCAGCTTGGAAGGACTAGCGGGTTTAGATACGCAGTATTTT
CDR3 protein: CASSLEGLAGLDTQYF

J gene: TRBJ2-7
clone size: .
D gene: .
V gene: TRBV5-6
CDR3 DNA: TGTGCCAGCAGCTTGGTGGGGGCCTACTACGAGCAGTACTTC
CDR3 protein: CASSLVGAYYEQYF

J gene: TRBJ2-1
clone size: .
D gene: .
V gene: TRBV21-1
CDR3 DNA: TGTGCCAGCAGCACAGGGGGTATGATAGGTGAGCAGTTCTTC
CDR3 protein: CASSTGGMIGEQFF

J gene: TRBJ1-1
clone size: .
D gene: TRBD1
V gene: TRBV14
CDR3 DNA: TGTGCCAGCAGCCGAAAACAGGGGTGGTATGAAGAGTACACTGAAGCTTTCTTT
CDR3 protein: CASSRKQGWYEEYTEAFF

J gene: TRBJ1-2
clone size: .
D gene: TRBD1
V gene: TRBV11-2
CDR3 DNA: TGTGCCAGCAGTCGCGACAGGGGGCGAGGCTACACCTTC
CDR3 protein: CASSRDRGRGYTF

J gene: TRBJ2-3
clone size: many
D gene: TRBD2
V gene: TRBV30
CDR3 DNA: TGTGCCTGGAGCCATGCTAGCGGGGGGAGCACAGATACGCAGTATTTT
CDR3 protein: CAWSHASGGSTDTQYF

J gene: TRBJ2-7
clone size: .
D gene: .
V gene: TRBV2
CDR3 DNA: TGTGCCAGTTCGTACGTCGAGGGCTACGAGCAGTACTTC
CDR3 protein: CASSYVEGYEQYF

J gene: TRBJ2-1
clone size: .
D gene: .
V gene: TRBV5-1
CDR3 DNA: TGCGCCAGCAGCTCTCTTGGCGGGGACTACAATGAGCAGTTCTTC
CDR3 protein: CASSSLGGDYNEQFF

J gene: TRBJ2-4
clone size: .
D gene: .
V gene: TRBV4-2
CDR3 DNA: TGTGCCAGCCAGTCTGGAAACATTCAGTACTTC
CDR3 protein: CASQSGNIQYF

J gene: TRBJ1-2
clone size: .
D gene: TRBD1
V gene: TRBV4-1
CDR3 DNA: TGCGCCAGCAGCCAACACGCCCAAGGGGGCGAGAATGGCTACACCTTC
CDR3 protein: CASSQHAQGGENGYTF

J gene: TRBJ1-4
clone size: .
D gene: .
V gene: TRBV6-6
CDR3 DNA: TGTGCCAGCAGTTCGGAGAGCGAAACGCTCCTGAAACTGTTTTTT
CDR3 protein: CASSSESETLLKLFF

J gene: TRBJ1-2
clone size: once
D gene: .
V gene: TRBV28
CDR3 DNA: TGTGCCAGCAGTTTATTCCAGGGGAAGAAGGGTGGCTACACCTTC
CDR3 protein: CASSLFQGKKGGYTF

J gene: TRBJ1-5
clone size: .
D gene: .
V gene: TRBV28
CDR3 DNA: TGTGCCAGCAGCGGGGGGGGCCCTCGTAGAAATCAGCCCCAGCATTTT
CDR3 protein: CASSGGGPRRNQPQHF

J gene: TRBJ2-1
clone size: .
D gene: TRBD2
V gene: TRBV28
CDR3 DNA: TGTGCCAGCAGTCTAGCGGTCTCCTACAATGAGCAGTTCTTC
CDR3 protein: CASSLAVSYNEQFF

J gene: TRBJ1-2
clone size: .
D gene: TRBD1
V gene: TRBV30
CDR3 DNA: TGTGCCTGGAGTTATGACAGGGGAAGAGAAGGCTACACCTTC
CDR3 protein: CAWSYDRGREGYTF

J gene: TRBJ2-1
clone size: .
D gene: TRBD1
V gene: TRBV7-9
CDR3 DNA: TGTGCCAGCAACCTAGGGACAGCTCGGACTAATGAGCAGTTCTTC
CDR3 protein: CASNLGTARTNEQFF

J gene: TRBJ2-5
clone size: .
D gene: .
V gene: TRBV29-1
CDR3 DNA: TGCAGCGTTGGGAAAGACAGGTGGGGAGAGACCCAGTACTTC
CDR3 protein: CSVGKDRWGETQYF

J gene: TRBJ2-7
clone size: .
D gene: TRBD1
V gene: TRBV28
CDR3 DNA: TGTGCCAGCAGTTTATTTCTTGGGACAGGGCGATACGAGCAGTACTTC
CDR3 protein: CASSLFLGTGRYEQYF

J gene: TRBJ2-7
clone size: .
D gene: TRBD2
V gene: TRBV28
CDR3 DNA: TGTGCCAGCAGTTCCCCCCGAGCGGGGGGGAACCACGAGCAGTACTTC
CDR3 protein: CASSSPRAGGNHEQYF

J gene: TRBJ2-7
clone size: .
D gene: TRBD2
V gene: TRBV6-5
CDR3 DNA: TGTGCCAGCATTGCTATCGGACTAGCGGGGACCGAGCAGTACTTC
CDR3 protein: CASIAIGLAGTEQYF

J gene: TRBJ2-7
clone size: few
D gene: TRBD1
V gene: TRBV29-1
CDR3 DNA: TGCAGCGTAGCCGGGACAGGGGCAACATACGAGCAGTACTTC
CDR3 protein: CSVAGTGATYEQYF

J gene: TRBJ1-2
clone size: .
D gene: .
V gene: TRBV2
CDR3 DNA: TGTGCCAGCAGAGTGGACAGTATCGTAGGCTACACCTTC
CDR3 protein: CASRVDSIVGYTF

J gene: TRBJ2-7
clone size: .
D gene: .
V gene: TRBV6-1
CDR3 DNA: TGTGCCAGCAGAACCGGGACAACCCTAAAGTACTTC
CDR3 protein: CASRTGTTLKYF

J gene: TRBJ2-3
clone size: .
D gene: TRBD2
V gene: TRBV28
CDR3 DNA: TGTGCCAGCTTCCGTCGGGGGGGCACAGATACGCAGTATTTT
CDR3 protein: CASFRRGGTDTQYF

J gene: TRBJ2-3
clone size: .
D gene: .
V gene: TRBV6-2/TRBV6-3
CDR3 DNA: TGTGCCAGCAGTACGCCGGTTACGCAGTATTTT
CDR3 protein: CASSTPVTQYF

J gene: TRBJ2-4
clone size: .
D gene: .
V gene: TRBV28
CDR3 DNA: TGTGCCAGCAGCCCGAGAATGGAGGCCAAAAACATTCAGTACTTC
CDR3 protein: CASSPRMEAKNIQYF

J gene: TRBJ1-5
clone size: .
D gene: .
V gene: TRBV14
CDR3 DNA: TGTGCCAGCAGCCAAGAAAGGGGTCAGCCCCAGCATTTT
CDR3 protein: CASSQERGQPQHF

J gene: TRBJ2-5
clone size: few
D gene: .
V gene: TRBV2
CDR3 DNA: TGTGCCAGCAGTGAAGGCAGGGGAGAGACCCAGTACTTC
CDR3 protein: CASSEGRGETQYF

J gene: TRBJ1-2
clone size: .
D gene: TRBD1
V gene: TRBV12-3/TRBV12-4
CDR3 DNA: TGTGCCAGCAGTCCCCAGGGGGGCTATGGCTACACCTTC
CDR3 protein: CASSPQGGYGYTF

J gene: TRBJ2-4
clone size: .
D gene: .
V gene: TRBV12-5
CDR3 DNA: TGTGCTAGTGGTTCCCAGGGGAACATTCAGTACTTC
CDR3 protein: CASGSQGNIQYF

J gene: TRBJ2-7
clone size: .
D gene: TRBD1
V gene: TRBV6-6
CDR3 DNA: TGTGCCTGCACTTACCGGGACAGGCCTTACGAGCAGTACTTC
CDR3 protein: CACTYRDRPYEQYF

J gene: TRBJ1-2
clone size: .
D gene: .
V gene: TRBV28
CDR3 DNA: TGTGCCAGCACTCTGAGCCCCGGGACAAACCCGAGGGGCTACACCTTC
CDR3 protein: CASTLSPGTNPRGYTF

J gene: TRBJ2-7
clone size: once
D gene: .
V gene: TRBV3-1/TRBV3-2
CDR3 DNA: TGTGCCAGCAGCCCGACAGGCCTCACCTACGAGCAGTACTTC
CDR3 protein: CASSPTGLTYEQYF

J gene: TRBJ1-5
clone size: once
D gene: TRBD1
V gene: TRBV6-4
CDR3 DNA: TGTGCCAGCAGTGACTCGGCAGGGGGCCAGCCCCAGCATTTT
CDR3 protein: CASSDSAGGQPQHF

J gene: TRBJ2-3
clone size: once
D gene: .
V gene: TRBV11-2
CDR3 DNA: TGTGCCAGCAGCTTAGGGGGCTCAACGGGCTCGGATACGCAGTATTTT
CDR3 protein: CASSLGGSTGSDTQYF